In its sample, the clone carrying this T cell receptor beta chain was seen once. Exclusion of a patient followed from autoimmune disease history or systemic immunosuppression. The V segment lost 2 bases and the J segment 1 base; nucleotides outside the gene matches: 1. In germline, CDR1 is MNHNS, CDR2 SASEGT. This CDR3 is built from 14 residues. This sample was taken from a study of OX40 agonist ivuxolimab in advanced cancers. Here immunoSEQ multiplex PCR was the method, and the copy in TCRdb shows in-frame clones only, minus some. The sample lists approximately 20,000 clones; about 83% were seen once.

The sequencing here drew on CD4+ or CD8+ T cells sorted from blood, taken in a trial of the OX40 agonist ivuxolimab. The chain joins TRBV6-1 to TRBJ2-5; TRBD2 aligns across 7 bases. The TCR was taken from an adult with an advanced solid tumor such as melanoma, head and neck, liver or kidney cancer. CDR3 protein: CASSERGGQETQYF. The CDR3 DNA is TGTGCCAGCAGTGAACGCGGGGGCCAAGAGACCCAGTACTTC.